This TCR beta chain came from a study of technical replicates of blood from a few donors. Only in-frame clones appear in the TCRdb table, and some are missing; sequencing was by immunoSEQ multiplex PCR. The table lists over 60,000 clones, about 90% of them singletons. V was cut by 8 bases and J by 1 base, with 15 bases left in between. Germline-derived CDR1 and CDR2 are SEHNR and FQNEAQ (reference sequence). The CDR3 extends over 15 amino acids. The sample consisted of PBMCs. The chain couples TRBV7-9 to TRBJ1-5; possibly TRBD1 for D (5 bases). This clonotype was obtained from a human donor in good health. Some clones in this sample may be carry-over from other donors' samples. Written as DNA, the CDR3 is TGTGCCAGCGGGGCCGGGTACGGCAGCAATCAGCCCCAGCATTTT. Translated, it gives CASGAGYGSNQPQHF.